The 2 T cell receptor beta chains below were found in one sample sequenced in a study of blood T cell repertoires in COVID-19. The repertoire was sequenced with immunoSEQ multiplex PCR; TCRdb's copy has only in-frame clones and lacks some. The sample consists of 250,000 to 300,000 clones, less than 90% of them appearing once. Sequences were obtained from peripheral blood. These receptors were obtained from a woman aged 70-85 years with COVID-19, enrolled during active disease.

This clone was picked up one time. V usage is TRBV2 and J usage is TRBJ2-7; a possible D gene is TRBD1 (6 bases). Germline V gene lookup returns CDR1 SNHLY and CDR2 FYNNEI. CDR3 length equals 13 residues. Trimming took 7 bases from V and 8 from J, leaving 18 bases between them. In DNA form, the CDR3 reads TGTGCCAGCATGTTAGAGGGGGATAATCAGCAGTACTTC. Protein sequence: CASMLEGDNQQYF.

In regard to this clone: Just one base apart from a much larger clone, this may be a read error. V gene TRBV7-3 combines with J gene TRBJ1-1; weak D call: TRBD1 (5 bases). The V end was cut by 4 bases, the J end by 0 bases, with 6 bases between. The length of the CDR3 is 13 residues. Germline CDR1 and CDR2: SGHTA and FQGTGA. CDR3 residues: CASSSQVNTEAFF. Here the CDR3 DNA reads TGTGCCAGCAGCTCACAGGTGAACACTGAAGCTTTCTTT.